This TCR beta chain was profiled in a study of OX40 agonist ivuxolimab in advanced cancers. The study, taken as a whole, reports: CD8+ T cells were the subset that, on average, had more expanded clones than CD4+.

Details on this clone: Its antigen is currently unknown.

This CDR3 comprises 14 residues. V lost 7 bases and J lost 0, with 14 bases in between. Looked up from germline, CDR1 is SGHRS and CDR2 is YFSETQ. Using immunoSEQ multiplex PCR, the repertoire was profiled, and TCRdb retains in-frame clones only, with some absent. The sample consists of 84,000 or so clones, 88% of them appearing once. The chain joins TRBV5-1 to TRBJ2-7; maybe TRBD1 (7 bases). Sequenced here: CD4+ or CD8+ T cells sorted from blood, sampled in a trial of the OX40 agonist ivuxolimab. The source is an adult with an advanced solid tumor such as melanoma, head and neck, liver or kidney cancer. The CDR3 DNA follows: TGCGCCAGCCGGGGGACAGCCGCCTCCTACGAGCAGTACTTC. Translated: CASRGTAASYEQYF.